The clone carrying this TCR beta chain was detected once. This specimen belongs to a study of blood T cell repertoires in COVID-19. Turning to the study itself: Acute and convalescent COVID-19 samples came from the United States, Italy and Spain. Sample material is recorded as cDNA or gDNA derived from T cells, B-cell-depleted T cells, or PBMCs.

Per the authors' pipeline: Amplification with reference gene primers provided the estimates of nucleated cell counts. The table came from immunoSEQ multiplex PCR; TCRdb's copy has only in-frame clones and leaves some out. That table is the source of V, J and clone size, and D and trimming were worked out from the DNA. Among about 400,000 clones listed, 85% to 90% were seen once. The CDR3 spans 13 residues. Per the germline V gene, CDR1 is SGHVS and CDR2 is FQNEAQ. V was cut by 2 bases and J by 4 bases, with 9 bases left in between. The chain links TRBV7-8 to TRBJ2-7, with a tentative D call TRBD2 (5 bases). The TCR was taken from a woman aged 25 to 39 with acute or convalescent COVID-19. Sequenced sample: peripheral blood. In DNA, the CDR3 is TGTGCCAGCAGCTTATTCGGGGAGTACGAGCAGTACTTC. This encodes CASSLFGEYEQYF.